These 5 T cell receptor beta chains originate from one sample sequenced in a study of control samples from healthy donors and cancer patients. Here immunoSEQ multiplex PCR was the method, and the copy in TCRdb shows in-frame clones only, minus some. The sample includes 65,000 to 100,000 clones, more than 75% of them seen just once. Input material: blood. Source of these receptors: a man aged 50 to 60 in good health.

The CDR3 protein is CASSRQYEQYV. The DNA of the CDR3 is TGTGCCAGCAGCCGCCAATACGAGCAGTACGTC. V is TRBV13 and J is TRBJ2-7; no firm D call. Between the trimmed V and J ends, which lost 5 bases and 4 bases, there was a span of 6 bases. Germline lookup yields CDR1 PRHDT and CDR2 FYEKMQ (reference sequence). The CDR3 contains 11 residues.

This clone occurred once. The V call is TRBV4-1, the J call TRBJ2-1; 10 positions agree with TRBD2. Germline V lookup: CDR1 MGHRA, CDR2 YSYEKL. There are 18 residues in the CDR3. V dropped 4 bases and J dropped 4; count of bases not matched to a gene: 13. CDR3 coding DNA: TGCGCCAGCAGCCCCCAAGCGGGAGGGACATCGGCTTACAATGAGCAGTTCTTC. Translation: CASSPQAGGTSAYNEQFF.

V and J are TRBV11-2 and TRBJ1-1, with D perhaps matching TRBD1 (6 bases). This CDR3 has 14 residues. Germline V lookup: CDR1 SGHAT, CDR2 FQNNGV. V lost 5 bases, J lost 4 bases, and 14 bases lay in between. CDR3 sequence (DNA): TGTGCCAGCAGCCCGACCGGAGGGGGCACTGAAGCTTTCTTT. This translates into CASSPTGGGTEAFF.

V is TRBV6-5 and J is TRBJ2-1; D unclear. V was cut by 4 bases and J by 0 bases, with 4 bases left in between. CDR3 length: 13 residues. Per germline, CDR1 MNHEY and CDR2 SVGAGI. Here the CDR3 reads CASSFDSYNEQFF. CDR3 DNA sequence: TGTGCCAGCAGTTTTGACTCCTACAATGAGCAGTTCTTC.

The V and J genes are TRBV19 and TRBJ1-1; the match to TRBD1 covers 8 bases. Germline CDR1 is LNHDA and CDR2 is SQIVND (reference sequence). Germline trimming cut 5 bases from V and 0 bases from J; bases unmatched to any gene: 5. This CDR3 is 15 amino acids long. The CDR3 spells CASSWDRLMNTEAFF. In nucleotides, the CDR3 is TGTGCCAGTAGTTGGGACAGGCTCATGAACACTGAAGCTTTCTTT.